This T cell receptor beta chain was retrieved from a study of Ad26.COV2.S vaccination and SARS-CoV-2 variants. Using immunoSEQ multiplex PCR, the repertoire was profiled, and TCRdb retains in-frame clones only, with some absent. The sample records approximately 400,000 clones, roughly 84% being singletons. Treatment defined: 19 received Ad26.COV2.S at low or high dose, single or two shots; about 5 received placebo; per-sample allocation not given. The investigators took samples on day 63 after the first vaccine or placebo injection. Boston hosted the donor, who was an adult aged 18-55 years. Germline loops: CDR1 MGHRA, CDR2 YSYEKL. This CDR3 contains 13 residues. The V end was cut by 0 bases, the J end by 7 bases, with 10 bases between.

The input for sequencing was peripheral blood, taken in a trial of Ad26.COV2.S vaccine versus placebo. The gene calls are TRBV4-1 and TRBJ2-7; no definite D call. This receptor was identified in a person aged 18 to 59 who received the Ad26.COV2.S COVID-19 vaccine or a placebo. CDR3 residues: CASSQDLVGEQYF. The CDR3 coding sequence is TGCGCCAGCAGCCAAGATCTGGTCGGAGAGCAGTACTTC.